These 26 T cell receptor beta chains originate from one sample sequenced in a study of shared clonotypes between healthy human individuals. Libraries were prepared by immunoSEQ multiplex PCR; TCRdb keeps only in-frame clonotypes and omits some of them. The repertoire holds millions of clones, with 90% to 95% as singletons. Material: naive CD4+ T cells sorted from blood. This sample's subset: CD45RA+ positively selected. Receptors were obtained from a man between 18 and 35 years old in good health.

The genes are TRBV9 and TRBJ2-6, with D possibly matching TRBD1 (5 bases). The CDR3 sequence is 15 residues long. With 3 bases removed from V and 4 bases from J, the gap between germline ends came to 11 bases. Germline CDR1 is SGDLS and CDR2 is YYNGEE. The CDR3: CASSEGPGGANVLTF. The DNA of the CDR3 is TGTGCCAGCAGCGAGGGGCCCGGGGGGGCCAACGTCCTGACTTTC.

This chain joins TRBV4-3 and TRBJ1-1, with a tentative D call TRBD1 (6 bases). Per germline, CDR1 LGHNA and CDR2 YSLEER. The CDR3 covers 15 residues. Trimming pared 0 bases from V and 4 bases from J, leaving 12 bases between. CDR3 in DNA: TGCGCCAGCAGCCAAGAACTCACAGGGTCCACTGAAGCTTTCTTT. Encoded protein: CASSQELTGSTEAFF.

The V and J genes are TRBV4-2 and TRBJ2-5; D perhaps matches TRBD1 (5 bases). Deletions cut 1 base from V and 5 bases from J, with 14 bases between. The CDR3 has 15 amino acids. The germline V gene encodes CDR1 LGHNA and CDR2 YNFKEQ. This chain's CDR3 is CASSQGGQGRETQYF. CDR3 nucleotides: TGTGCCAGCAGCCAAGGAGGACAAGGCAGGGAGACCCAGTACTTC.

The V gene is TRBV11-2, the J gene TRBJ1-2; D possibly corresponds to TRBD1 (6 bases). The V gene's germline CDR1 is SGHAT and CDR2 FQNNGV. V was trimmed by 5 bases and J by 5 bases, leaving 12 bases between them. There are 13 residues in the CDR3. CDR3 sequence reads: CASSQQGSYGYTF. The CDR3, as DNA: TGTGCCAGCAGCCAACAGGGCTCTTATGGCTACACCTTC.

This clone has a single count. The chain carries TRBV9 and TRBJ2-5, with 14 bases matching TRBD2. V shed 4 bases and J 5 bases; nucleotides not matched to a gene: 7. CDR1 SGDLS and CDR2 YYNGEE come from the germline V gene. The CDR3 has 16 residues. DNA of the CDR3: TGTGCCAGCAGCACGAGACTAGCGGGGGGGATTGAGACCCAGTACTTC. This codes for CASSTRLAGGIETQYF.

This chain uses TRBV28 with TRBJ2-5; D possibly corresponds to TRBD1 (6 bases). Germline CDR1 is MDHEN and CDR2 is SYDVKM. The V gene lost 9 bases and the J gene lost 0 bases, with 11 bases spanning the gap. The CDR3 is 13 residues long. Here the CDR3 DNA reads TGTGCCAGTAGCGACAGGCACCAAGAGACCCAGTACTTC. Amino acids: CASSDRHQETQYF.

The CDR3 bases are TGTGCCAGCAGCTTGGTGGGAGGGGAGAACATTCAGTACTTC. This translates into CASSLVGGENIQYF. The genes are TRBV5-6 and TRBJ2-4, with 7 positions matching TRBD2. The CDR3 runs 14 residues. After removal of 0 bases from V and 7 bases from J, the junction contained 4 bases not matched to a gene. Germline V CDR1 and CDR2: SGHDT, YYEEEE.

Here the CDR3 DNA reads TGTGCCAGCAGCTCAGGTAGCGCGGCGGGCACAGATACGCAGTATTTT. Its protein is CASSSGSAAGTDTQYF. The chain combines TRBV7-2 with TRBJ2-3; D might be TRBD2 (5 bases). The CDR3 length is 16 residues. CDR1 and CDR2 from the germline V gene are SGHTA and FQGNSA. Deletions cut 4 bases from V and 1 base from J, with 15 bases between.

The rearrangement links TRBV5-1 to TRBJ2-3; D possibly corresponds to TRBD2 (6 bases). Trimming took 5 bases from V and 2 from J, leaving 9 bases between them. Germline values: CDR1 SGHRS, CDR2 YFSETQ. CDR3 length equals 13 residues. In DNA form, the CDR3 reads TGCGCCAGCAGGGAGGGGATCACAGATACGCAGTATTTT. It is translated as CASREGITDTQYF.

This chain connects TRBV4-1 to TRBJ2-7, with D possibly matching TRBD2 (5 bases). The CDR3 is 16 residues long. The germline V gene has CDR1 MGHRA and CDR2 YSYEKL. Between the trimmed V and J ends, which lost 1 base and 1 base, there was a span of 14 bases. The CDR3 loop is CASSQVGTRNSYEQYF. Here the CDR3 DNA reads TGCGCCAGCAGCCAAGTTGGCACTAGGAATTCCTACGAGCAGTACTTC.

This clone was detected once. The V gene is TRBV18, the J gene TRBJ1-3; D gene uncertain. Germline assignment: CDR1 KGHSH and CDR2 LQKENI. Trimming cost V 0 bases and J 0 bases, with 9 bases left between them. CDR3 length: 16 amino acids. The CDR3 coding sequence is TGTGCCAGCTCACCACCGTCAGCGGACTCTGGAAACACCATATATTTT. Translated: CASSPPSADSGNTIYF.

V is TRBV5-1 and J is TRBJ2-1, with 9 bases aligning to TRBD1. This CDR3 contains 14 residues. Germline CDR1 reads SGHRS; CDR2 reads YFSETQ. V gave up 7 bases and J gave up 15 bases; unmatched junction bases: 17. In DNA, the CDR3 is TGCGCCAGCCCGGACAGGGGTGAGGTCGTAGGTCCGTTCTTC. This codes for CASPDRGEVVGPFF.

In regard to this clone: Additional DNA sequences in this sample encode the identical CDR3. The chain carries TRBV5-1 and TRBJ1-1; tentatively, D is TRBD1 (6 bases). Germline loops: CDR1 SGHRS, CDR2 YFSETQ. V lost 5 bases, J lost 1 base, and 9 bases lay in between. The CDR3 consists of 13 residues. The CDR3: CASSWGANTEAFF. CDR3 sequence (DNA): TGCGCCAGCAGTTGGGGGGCGAACACTGAAGCTTTCTTT.

The chain is built from TRBV7-2 and TRBJ1-5; D not resolved. The CDR3 has 15 amino acids. Germline CDR1 SGHTA, CDR2 FQGNSA. V was trimmed by 4 bases and J by 0 bases, leaving 10 bases between them. CDR3 DNA sequence: TGTGCCAGCAGCTCCGAGGGTCATAGCAATCAGCCCCAGCATTTT. Translation gives CASSSEGHSNQPQHF.

This clone came up once. The V call is TRBV7-3, the J call TRBJ1-4; TRBD1 is a possible D gene (5 bases). The CDR3 contains 16 residues. V dropped 5 bases and J dropped 3 bases, with 16 bases sitting between them. CDR1 is SGHTA, CDR2 FQGTGA, per germline. The CDR3 loop reads CASSHGADGANEKLFF. CDR3 DNA sequence: TGTGCCAGCAGCCATGGGGCCGACGGAGCTAATGAAAAACTGTTTTTT. Supplemented by reference TRBV7-3 and TRBJ1-4, the full variable domain reads GAGVSQTPSNKVTEKGKYVELRCDPISGHTALYWYRQSLGQGPEFLIYFQGTGAADDSGLPNDRFFAVRPEGSVSTLKIQRTERGDSAVYLCASSHGADGANEKLFFGSGTQLSVL.

The CDR3 region is CASSYTGYGVNQPQHF. CDR3 bases: TGTGCCAGCAGTTATACAGGGTACGGGGTAAATCAGCCCCAGCATTTT. The V gene is TRBV28, the J gene TRBJ1-5, with a tentative D call TRBD1 (6 bases). Germline loops: CDR1 MDHEN, CDR2 SYDVKM. With 4 bases removed from V and 4 bases from J, the gap between germline ends came to 17 bases. CDR3 length: 16 amino acids.

Concerning this clone itself: Other DNA sequences in this specimen translate into the identical CDR3. The chain recombines TRBV7-9 with TRBJ2-3; TRBD2 matches at 8 bases. V dropped 5 bases and J dropped 2; count of bases not matched to a gene: 9. The CDR3 has 16 residues. CDR1 is SEHNR and CDR2 is FQNEAQ in the germline V gene (reference sequence). CDR3 amino acids: CASSPGLARLTDTQYF. The CDR3 DNA follows: TGTGCCAGCAGCCCCGGACTAGCACGCCTCACAGATACGCAGTATTTT.

V and J are TRBV27 and TRBJ1-1; D unclear. The V end was cut by 5 bases, the J end by 5 bases, with 12 bases between. This CDR3 is built from 13 residues. The germline V gene has CDR1 MNHEY and CDR2 SMNVEV (reference sequence). The DNA of the CDR3 is TGTGCCAGCAGTCATAGGAGCGGAACTGAAGCTTTCTTT. Its protein is CASSHRSGTEAFF.

The chain recombines TRBV9 with TRBJ1-2; no firm D call. There are 14 residues in the CDR3. CDR1 is SGDLS, CDR2 YYNGEE, per germline. V lost 1 base and J 8 bases, leaving 15 bases between the germline ends. The CDR3 here is CASSVSSSDRGYTF. DNA for the CDR3: TGTGCCAGCAGCGTATCTTCGAGCGATAGGGGCTACACCTTC. The full variable domain, with the rest looked up from reference TRBV9 and TRBJ1-2, is DSGVTQTPKHLITATGQRVTLRCSPRSGDLSVYWYQQSLDQGLQFLIQYYNGEERAKGNILERFSAQQFPDLHSELNLSSLELGDSALYFCASSVSSSDRGYTFGSGTRLTVV.

The chain joins TRBV7-8 to TRBJ1-6; no clear D gene. The V and J ends lost 3 bases and 5 bases respectively, with 8 bases between them. CDR3 length equals 14 residues. Germline-derived CDR1 and CDR2 are SGHVS and FQNEAQ. The CDR3 spells CASSFQLDNSPLHF. The CDR3 DNA sequence: TGTGCCAGCAGCTTCCAGCTTGATAATTCACCCCTCCACTTT.

The chain joins TRBV9 to TRBJ1-3; 9 bases fit TRBD1. The trim removed 3 bases at V and 0 bases at J, leaving 7 bases unmatched. The V gene's germline CDR1 is SGDLS and CDR2 YYNGEE. The CDR3 runs to 17 residues. The CDR3 nucleotides read TGTGCCAGCAGCGACTACAGGGGGCTTTCCTCTGGAAACACCATATATTTT. It specifies CASSDYRGLSSGNTIYF.

V is TRBV6-5 and J is TRBJ1-4; tentatively, D is TRBD1 (5 bases). The germline gives CDR1 MNHEY, CDR2 SVGAGI. The CDR3 contains 13 residues. Trimming shortened V by 6 bases and J by 5 bases, and 10 bases separated the two germline ends. The DNA of the CDR3 is TGTGCCAGCAGCCCGGGGGGGAATGAAAAACTGTTTTTT. Translation: CASSPGGNEKLFF.

This sequence joins TRBV7-2 and TRBJ2-7, with D tentatively TRBD2 (6 bases). The CDR3 is 14 amino acids. Trimming took off 0 bases at V and 2 bases at J, with 8 bases between the two ends. The germline V gene encodes CDR1 SGHTA and CDR2 FQGNSA. CDR3 coding DNA: TGTGCCAGCAGCTTAGCCGGGAGTCCCTACGAGCAGTACTTC. Translation: CASSLAGSPYEQYF.

On this clone itself: The junction differs from germline at one of its ends, possibly a read error. The chain couples TRBV5-1 to TRBJ1-2; 9 nucleotides align to TRBD1. The V gene's germline CDR1 is SGHRS and CDR2 YFSETQ. The CDR3 spans 13 residues. The CDR3: CASSLEETGGFTF. CDR3 coding DNA: TGCGCCAGCAGCTTGGAGGAAACAGGGGGCTTCACCTTC.

In the case of this clone: The same CDR3 arises from other DNA sequences in this sample as well. This chain joins TRBV6-6 and TRBJ2-1; D is possibly TRBD1 (5 bases). V shed 6 bases and J shed 4 bases, with 10 bases lying between them. Germline V gene data show CDR1 as MNHNY and CDR2 as SVGAGI (reference sequence). CDR3 length equals 13 residues. CDR3 protein: CASSRTSYNEQFF. DNA for the CDR3: TGTGCCAGCAGCAGGACATCTTACAATGAGCAGTTCTTC.

This sequence joins TRBV4-1 and TRBJ1-2; 9 bases are shared with TRBD1. Per the germline V gene, CDR1 is MGHRA and CDR2 is YSYEKL. Losses at the gene ends were 6 bases for V and 3 bases for J; bases not matched to a gene: 8. The CDR3 loop spans 15 amino acids. The CDR3 nucleotides read TGCGCCAGCAGTCGTAATCGGGACAGGGACTATGGCTACACCTTC. Translation gives CASSRNRDRDYGYTF.